The clone carrying this T cell receptor beta chain was detected only a few times. Original methodology: Estimation of nucleated cell counts relied on the amplification of reference gene primers. Clones were read by immunoSEQ multiplex PCR, and TCRdb kept only the in-frame ones, dropping some. The V and J calls and the clone size are those of that table, but D and trimming were determined from the DNA. This table has a few hundred thousand clones, more than 80% appearing once. The data originate from a study of blood T cell repertoires in COVID-19. Study at large: From the United States, Italy and Spain came samples of acute and convalescent COVID-19. Nucleic acid was either cDNA or gDNA, and it came from T cells, B-cell-depleted T cells, or PBMCs.

Sequencing was done on a sample of peripheral blood. The clonotype originates from a man between 18 and 29 years old who had recovered from COVID-19.

The CDR3 is CASSSGQSPSSYNSPLHF. CDR3 in DNA: TGTGCCAGCAGCTCGGGACAAAGCCCCAGCTCCTATAATTCACCCCTCCACTTT. V is TRBV3-1 (or the pseudogene TRBV3-2) and J is TRBJ1-6, with a weak D call TRBD1 (6 bases). V shed 5 bases and J shed 0 bases, with 17 bases lying between them. CDR1 and CDR2 from the germline V gene are LGHDT and YNNKEL (reference sequence). There are 18 residues in the CDR3.